This T cell receptor (beta chain) was sequenced in a study of T-cell reconstitution after alpha-beta-depleted transplantation in children. The study's findings and limits: It was surviving recipient T cells and thymic progenitors that gave some patients high TCRbeta diversity at day 60. At around two months after transplant, the alpha-beta T cells were reportedly derived from several hundred expanded clones that came from non-depleted graft cells. T-cell counts and diversity at one year post-transplant came mainly from newly produced T cells.

This clonotype came up a few times. Its antigen is undetermined. This sample's TCRbeta library carried unique molecular identifier barcodes. Each CDR3 protein gets one entry after TCRdb re-called the PCR reads with MiXCR. This sample yields hundreds of thousands of distinct CDR3 sequences, of which roughly 14% are seen a single time; 0.79% belongs to the top ten. The sequences come from PBMCs, collected before TCRalphabeta/CD19-depleted stem cell transplant. This TCR was recovered from a girl aged 2-10 years with congenital amegakaryocytic thrombocytopenia, due to receive a stem cell transplant.

CDR3 bases: TGCGCCAGCAGCTTTAGTAGCGGGATCGACGAGCAGTACTTC. Its translation: CASSFSSGIDEQYF. The chain recombines TRBV5-1 with TRBJ2-7, with TRBD2 matching 8 bases. The CDR3 consists of 14 residues. Trimming cost V 2 bases and J 5 bases; bases outside gene matches: 6. Germline V gene data show CDR1 as SGHRS and CDR2 as YFSETQ.